The source of this T cell receptor beta chain is a study of blood T cell repertoires in COVID-19. Trimming removed 3 bases at V and 7 bases at J, with 7 bases between. In germline, CDR1 is LNHDA, CDR2 SQIVND (reference sequence). The CDR3 loop spans 12 amino acids. Only in-frame clones appear in the TCRdb table, and some are missing; sequencing was by immunoSEQ multiplex PCR. The repertoire holds over 350,000 clones, with approximately 89% as singletons. The chain uses TRBV19 and TRBJ1-5; no reliable D call. The sequence was obtained from a woman aged 40 to 49 who had been exposed to COVID-19. The sample consisted of PBMCs or T cells enriched from blood (not recorded which). CDR3 in amino acids: CASSMLGQPQHF. In DNA, the CDR3 is TGTGCCAGTAGTATGCTGGGCCAGCCCCAGCATTTT. Looking up the rest from reference TRBV19 and TRBJ1-5 gives the full variable domain: DGGITQSPKYLFRKEGQNVTLSCEQNLNHDAMYWYRQDPGQGLRLIYYSQIVNDFQKGDIAEGYSVSREKKESFPLTVTSAQKNPTAFYLCASSMLGQPQHFGDGTRLSIL.